This T cell receptor beta chain is from a study of T cell repertoires in cytomegalovirus infection. For the study at large: Through public TCR beta signatures, both CMV infection and matching HLA type were indicated.

Findings of the study overall: Ex vivo responses were dominated by HLA-C-restricted CMV-specific TCR beta clonotypes.

Ten or more counts support this clonotype. Its antigen remains unknown. TCRdb fed the reads into MiXCR, producing one record per CDR3 protein. The table has approximately 490,000 distinct CDR3 sequences, over 9% seen once. Trimming took 4 bases from V and 0 from J, leaving 7 bases between them. The CDR3 loop spans 15 amino acids. Germline-derived CDR1 and CDR2 are LNHDA and SQIVND (reference sequence). Input material: PBMCs. The clonotype was recovered from a human donor in good health (CMV status not recorded). Some clones in this sample may be carry-over from other donors' samples. The rearrangement links TRBV19 to TRBJ2-6; D is perhaps TRBD1 (5 bases). The CDR3 loop is CASSTTGSGANVLTF. For the CDR3, the DNA is TGTGCCAGTAGTACTACAGGCTCTGGGGCCAACGTCCTGACTTTC.